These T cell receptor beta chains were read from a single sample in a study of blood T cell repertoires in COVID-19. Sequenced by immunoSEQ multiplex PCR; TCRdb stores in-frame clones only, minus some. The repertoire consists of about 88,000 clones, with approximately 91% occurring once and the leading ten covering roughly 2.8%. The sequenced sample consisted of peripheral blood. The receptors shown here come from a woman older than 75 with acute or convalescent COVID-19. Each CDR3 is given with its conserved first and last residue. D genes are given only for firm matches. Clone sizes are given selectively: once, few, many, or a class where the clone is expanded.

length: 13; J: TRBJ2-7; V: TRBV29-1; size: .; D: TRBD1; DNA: TGCAGCGTGGGGGGACAGGGAGTGAGGGAGCAGTACTTC; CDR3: CSVGGQGVREQYF
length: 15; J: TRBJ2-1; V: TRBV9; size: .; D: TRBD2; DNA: TGTGCCAGCAGCGTAGTGGCTAGCGGGGAAAATGAGCAGTTCTTC; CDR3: CASSVVASGENEQFF
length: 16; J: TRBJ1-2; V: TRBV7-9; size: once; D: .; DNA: TGTGCCAGCAGCGCACTCCTTGGGGGGGCCGGCTATGGCTACACCTTC; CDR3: CASSALLGGAGYGYTF
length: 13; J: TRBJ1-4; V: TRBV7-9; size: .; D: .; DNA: TGTGCCAGCAGCTCAGACAAGAATGAAAAACTGTTTTTT; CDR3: CASSSDKNEKLFF
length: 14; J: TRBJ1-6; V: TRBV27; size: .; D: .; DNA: TGTGCCAGCAGTTTATTGGGGGGTGGTTCACCCCTCCACTTT; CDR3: CASSLLGGGSPLHF
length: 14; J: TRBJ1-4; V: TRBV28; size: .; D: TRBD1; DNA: TGTGCCAGCACTTGGGGACAGGGAGATGAAAAACTGTTTTTT; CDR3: CASTWGQGDEKLFF
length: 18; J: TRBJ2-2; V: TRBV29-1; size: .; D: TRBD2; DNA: TGCAGCGTTGAAGAGCCGATAGGACTAGCGGGGGGTTTCGGGGAGCTGTTTTTT; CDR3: CSVEEPIGLAGGFGELFF
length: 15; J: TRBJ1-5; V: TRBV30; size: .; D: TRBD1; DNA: TGTGCCTGGAGTGTGCAGGGGGCAAGCAATCAGCCCCAGCATTTT; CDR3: CAWSVQGASNQPQHF
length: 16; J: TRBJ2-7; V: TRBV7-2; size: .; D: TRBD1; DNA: TGTGCCAGCAGCTCCGCATTACAGGGGGGCCGATACGAGCAGTACTTC; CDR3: CASSSALQGGRYEQYF
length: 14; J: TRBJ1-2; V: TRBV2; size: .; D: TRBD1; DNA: TGTGCCAGCAGCGGGGACAGGGTTCTCGCTGGCTACACCTTC; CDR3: CASSGDRVLAGYTF
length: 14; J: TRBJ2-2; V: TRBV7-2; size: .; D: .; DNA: TGTGCCAGCAGCTTATTACTAAACACCGGGGAGCTGTTTTTT; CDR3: CASSLLLNTGELFF